The 23 T cell receptor beta chains below come from one sample, sequenced in a study of T cell responses to AZD1222 COVID-19 vaccine. Sequencing used immunoSEQ multiplex PCR; TCRdb keeps in-frame clones, though not all of them. The sample holds some 170,000 clones, around 92% seen once. Here the sequenced sample was peripheral blood, taken on day 0 of AZD1222 vaccination. Every receptor here comes from an adult in good health.

V and J are TRBV7-9 and TRBJ1-1; TRBD1 is a possible D gene (6 bases). The CDR3 length is 15 residues. CDR1 is SEHNR, CDR2 FQNEAQ, per germline (reference sequence). V lost 5 bases to trimming and J lost 0 bases, with 13 bases between them. The CDR3 DNA reads TGTGCCAGCAGCCCAGCCGGGGGCATGAACACTGAAGCTTTCTTT. It yields the protein CASSPAGGMNTEAFF.

The J gene is TRBJ2-3, the V gene TRBV5-4; the match to TRBD2 covers 10 bases. Trimming took 0 bases from V and 4 from J; bases not matched to a gene: 2. The germline V gene has CDR1 SGHNT and CDR2 YYREEE (reference sequence). This CDR3 is built from 15 residues. CDR3 nucleotide sequence: TGTGCCAGCAGCTTGGAGCGGGGGGGCCCAGATACGCAGTATTTT. Translation gives CASSLERGGPDTQYF.

V gene TRBV18 combines with J gene TRBJ1-4; D is unclear. V was trimmed by 4 bases and J by 5 bases, leaving 5 bases between them. Germline CDR1 is KGHSH and CDR2 is LQKENI. The CDR3 length is 12 residues. The CDR3 region has the DNA TGTGCCAGCTCACAGGGAAATGAAAAACTGTTTTTT. Its protein is CASSQGNEKLFF.

The chain joins TRBV5-1 to TRBJ2-3; 9 bases are shared with TRBD2. This CDR3 comprises 16 residues. Germline V gives CDR1 SGHRS, CDR2 YFSETQ. V was pared by 0 bases and J by 1 base, with 3 bases of the junction left unmatched. The CDR3, as DNA: TGCGCCAGCAGCTTGGCCTGGACTAGCGGCACAGATACGCAGTATTTT. Translated, it gives CASSLAWTSGTDTQYF.

The genes are TRBV28 and TRBJ2-7; D is perhaps TRBD2 (7 bases). V lost 4 bases and J 3 bases, leaving 16 bases between the germline ends. CDR3 length equals 15 residues. Germline CDR1 is MDHEN and CDR2 is SYDVKM. This CDR3 reads CASSSLGGGSYEQYF. The CDR3 nucleotides read TGTGCCAGCAGTTCCCTAGGGGGGGGAAGCTACGAGCAGTACTTC.

The rearrangement joins TRBV5-4 to TRBJ2-5; D call uncertain. Looked up from germline, CDR1 is SGHNT and CDR2 is YYREEE (reference sequence). V lost 3 bases to trimming and J lost 4 bases, with 13 bases between them. CDR3 length equals 14 residues. The CDR3 reads CASSSPQTAETQYF. CDR3 DNA sequence: TGTGCCAGCAGCTCCCCCCAAACCGCAGAGACCCAGTACTTC. The whole variable domain, remainder taken from reference TRBV5-4 and TRBJ2-5, is ETGVTQSPTHLIKTRGQQVTLRCSSQSGHNTVSWYQQALGQGPQFIFQYYREEENGRGNFPPRFSGLQFPNYSSELNVNALELDDSALYLCASSSPQTAETQYFGPGTRLLVL.

The chain uses TRBV28 and TRBJ1-3; the match to TRBD1 covers 7 bases. CDR1 is MDHEN, CDR2 SYDVKM, per germline. This CDR3 has 15 amino acids. V lost 5 bases, J lost 3 bases, and 7 bases stayed unmatched. CDR3 in amino acids: CASSPTGVGGNTIYF. The CDR3 DNA sequence: TGTGCCAGCAGTCCAACAGGGGTCGGTGGAAACACCATATATTTT.

V gene TRBV5-1 combines with J gene TRBJ1-4; D unresolved. The germline V gene has CDR1 SGHRS and CDR2 YFSETQ. The CDR3 is 15 residues long. V lost 2 bases to trimming and J lost 8 bases, with 16 bases between them. The CDR3 protein is CASSFMGSSGEKLFF. CDR3 DNA: TGCGCCAGCAGCTTTATGGGTTCATCGGGGGAAAAACTGTTTTTT.

This chain joins TRBV6-5 and TRBJ1-5; D gene uncertain. Germline CDR1 MNHEY, CDR2 SVGAGI. The CDR3 is made up of 15 amino acids. Trimming removed 0 bases at V and 7 bases at J, with 13 bases between. The CDR3 spells CASSYSLSSGQPQHF. CDR3 coding DNA: TGTGCCAGCAGTTACTCACTCTCTTCGGGACAGCCCCAGCATTTT.

The CDR3 protein is CASSPRALDHQPQHF. Written as DNA, the CDR3 is TGTGCCAGCAGCCCCCGGGCCCTTGATCATCAGCCCCAGCATTTT. The rearrangement links TRBV11-2 to TRBJ1-5, with D unclear. CDR1 and CDR2 (germline): SGHAT, FQNNGV. The CDR3 runs 15 residues. V was pared by 5 bases and J by 5 bases, with 16 bases between. The complete variable domain, with remaining parts taken from reference TRBV11-2 and TRBJ1-5, reads EAGVAQSPRYKIIEKRQSVAFWCNPISGHATLYWYQQILGQGPKLLIQFQNNGVVDDSQLPKDRFSAERLKGVDSTLKIQPAKLEDSAVYLCASSPRALDHQPQHFGDGTRLSIL.

In its sample, this clone was seen once. This rearrangement joins TRBV30 to TRBJ1-3; unclear D gene. Germline V gene data show CDR1 as GTSNPN and CDR2 as SVGIG (reference sequence). V shed 0 bases and J shed 3 bases, with 9 bases lying between them. The CDR3 runs to 14 residues. The CDR3 loop reads CAWSVRWGGNTIYF. In nucleotides, the CDR3 is TGTGCCTGGAGTGTACGCTGGGGTGGAAACACCATATATTTT.

The chain links TRBV7-9 to TRBJ1-1; D call uncertain. This CDR3 is 12 amino acids long. Germline loops: CDR1 SEHNR, CDR2 FQNEAQ (reference sequence). V lost 2 bases and J lost 7, with 8 bases in between. In nucleotides, the CDR3 is TGTGCCAGCAGCTTAACGGCGGATGAAGCTTTCTTT. Its protein is CASSLTADEAFF.

The chain is built from TRBV7-8 and TRBJ2-3; D is ambiguous. This CDR3 is 13 amino acids long. The germline V and J ends were trimmed by 4 bases and 9 bases, with 14 bases remaining between them. Germline CDR1 reads SGHVS; CDR2 reads FQNEAQ. The CDR3 nucleotides are TGTGCCAGCAGCTCATCTCGAGGCTCCACGCAGTATTTT. This sequence encodes CASSSSRGSTQYF.

This clone has only a few counts. V gene TRBV4-2 combines with J gene TRBJ1-2, with D possibly matching TRBD1 (5 bases). This CDR3 spans 14 amino acids. V was pared by 0 bases and J by 8 bases, with 13 bases between. Per germline, CDR1 LGHNA and CDR2 YNFKEQ. CDR3 protein: CASSQEAGRGGYTF. CDR3 bases: TGTGCCAGCAGCCAAGAAGCAGGGCGGGGAGGCTACACCTTC.

V and J are TRBV5-6 and TRBJ2-7, with TRBD1 matching over 7 bases. CDR3 length equals 14 residues. The germline CDR1 and CDR2 sequences are SGHDT and YYEEEE. Trimming removed 0 bases from V and 2 bases from J; junction bases left unmatched: 2. CDR3 nucleotide sequence: TGTGCCAGCAGCTTGGACAGGGGAGCCTACGAGCAGTACTTC. It translates to CASSLDRGAYEQYF.

Written as DNA, the CDR3 is TGTGCCACCAGGGGTAATAAGGGAGATACGCAGTATTTT. Its protein is CATRGNKGDTQYF. The chain links TRBV24-1 to TRBJ2-3; D gene unclear. The V gene's germline CDR1 is KGHDR and CDR2 SFDVKD. The CDR3 runs 13 residues. The V end lost 7 bases, the J end lost 5 bases, and 12 bases lay between the germline ends.

J is TRBJ2-7 and V is TRBV5-1, with D maybe TRBD2 (5 bases). Trimming took off 0 bases at V and 0 bases at J, with 10 bases between the two ends. The CDR3 spans 15 residues. Germline loops: CDR1 SGHRS, CDR2 YFSETQ. CDR3 protein: CASSLGPGISYEQYF. In DNA, the CDR3 is TGCGCCAGCAGCTTGGGCCCGGGGATCTCCTACGAGCAGTACTTC. The full variable domain, completed using reference TRBV5-1 and TRBJ2-7, is KAGVTQTPRYLIKTRGQQVTLSCSPISGHRSVSWYQQTPGQGLQFLFEYFSETQRNKGNFPGRFSGRQFSNSRSEMNVSTLELGDSALYLCASSLGPGISYEQYFGPGTRLTVT.

V and J are TRBV30 and TRBJ2-7; D is unresolved. Trimming took 3 bases from V and 9 from J, leaving 21 bases between them. Germline V gene data show CDR1 as GTSNPN and CDR2 as SVGIG (reference sequence). The CDR3 runs to 14 residues. In DNA form, the CDR3 reads TGTGCCTGGAGCCTCCCAGGTAGGGCTTTAGGGCAGTACTTC. Its protein is CAWSLPGRALGQYF. Combining the CDR3 with reference TRBV30 and TRBJ2-7 gives the whole variable domain SQTIHQWPATLVQPVGSPLSLECTVEGTSNPNLYWYRQAAGRGLQLLFYSVGIGQISSEVPQNLSASRPQDRQFILSSKKLLLSDSGFYLCAWSLPGRALGQYFGPGTRLTVT.

This chain links TRBV11-3 with TRBJ1-1; the D gene is possibly TRBD1 (5 bases). Trimming took off 5 bases at V and 1 base at J, with 11 bases between the two ends. The CDR3 totals 14 residues. Germline V lookup: CDR1 SGHNT, CDR2 YENEEA. CDR3 sequence (DNA): TGTGCCAGCAGCGGCGGGGGGTCGAACACTGAAGCTTTCTTT. Translating it yields CASSGGGSNTEAFF.

The chain carries TRBV28 and TRBJ2-7, with a tentative D call TRBD2 (5 bases). This CDR3 has 13 amino acids. Trimming removed 5 bases at V and 6 bases at J, with 14 bases between. Per germline, CDR1 MDHEN and CDR2 SYDVKM. The CDR3, as DNA: TGTGCCAGCAGTACCGGGGTCCCCATCGAGCAGTACTTC. Its translation: CASSTGVPIEQYF.

This clone was detected once. The V call is TRBV12-3 or TRBV12-4, the J call TRBJ1-5; no definite D call. V gave up 6 bases and J gave up 7 bases, with 10 bases separating them. The CDR3 consists of 12 residues. The CDR3 protein is CASRSGGQPQHF. In nucleotides, the CDR3 is TGTGCCAGCAGATCCGGTGGGCAGCCCCAGCATTTT.

The gene calls are TRBV18 and TRBJ2-7; D assignment may be TRBD1 or TRBD2 (5 bases each). The CDR3 totals 15 residues. Per the germline V gene, CDR1 is KGHSH and CDR2 is LQKENI. Trimming removed 6 bases from V and 3 bases from J, with 18 bases in between. The CDR3 loop is CASSPGTVTIYEQYF. The CDR3 DNA sequence: TGTGCCAGCTCCCCTGGGACGGTTACCATCTACGAGCAGTACTTC. Based on the CDR3 plus reference TRBV18 and TRBJ2-7, the full variable domain is NAGVMQNPRHLVRRRGQEARLRCSPMKGHSHVYWYRQLPEEGLKFMVYLQKENIIDESGMPKERFSAEFPKEGPSILRIQQVVRGDSAAYFCASSPGTVTIYEQYFGPGTRLTVT.

The J gene is TRBJ1-1, the V gene TRBV5-1, with no clear D. V lost 0 bases, J lost 5 bases, and 8 bases lay in between. This CDR3 is 13 amino acids long. Germline V lookup: CDR1 SGHRS, CDR2 YFSETQ. CDR3 in DNA: TGCGCCAGCAGCTTGGGAGACCGGACTGAAGCTTTCTTT. As protein: CASSLGDRTEAFF.